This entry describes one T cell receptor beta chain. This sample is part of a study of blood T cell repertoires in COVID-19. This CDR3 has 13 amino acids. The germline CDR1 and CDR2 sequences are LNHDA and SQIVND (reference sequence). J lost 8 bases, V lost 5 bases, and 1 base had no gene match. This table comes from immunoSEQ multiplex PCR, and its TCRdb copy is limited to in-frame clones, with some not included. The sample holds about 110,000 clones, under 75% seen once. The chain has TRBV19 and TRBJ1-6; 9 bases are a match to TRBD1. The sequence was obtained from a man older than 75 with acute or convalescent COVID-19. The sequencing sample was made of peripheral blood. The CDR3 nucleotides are TGTGCCAGTAGTCGACAGGGGGATTCACCCCTCCACTTT. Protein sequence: CASSRQGDSPLHF.